This TCR beta chain derives from a study of shared clonotypes between healthy human individuals. Germline CDR1 is MDHEN and CDR2 is SYDVKM. CDR3 length: 14 amino acids. V shed 6 bases and J 4 bases; nucleotides not matched to a gene: 8. TCRdb's copy holds only in-frame clones and misses some; the assay was immunoSEQ multiplex PCR. The sample consists of approximately 1,500,000 clones, 95% to 99% of them appearing once. The origin of this receptor is a young man in good health. The sample was naive CD4+ T cells sorted from blood. Noted subset: CD45RA+ positively selected. This chain links TRBV28 with TRBJ1-2; TRBD1 aligns across 7 bases. The CDR3 sequence: CASSPPGQFYGYTF. CDR3 nucleotide sequence: TGTGCCAGCAGCCCCCCGGGACAGTTCTATGGCTACACCTTC.